The 23 T cell receptor beta chains given below trace back to one sample, sequenced in a study of response to subunit inactivated influenza vaccine. MiXCR, run by TCRdb on the RT-PCR reads, gives a single entry per CDR3 protein. This sample has approximately 170,000 distinct CDR3 sequences, with approximately 15% found just once. The sequenced sample was CD8+ T cells sorted from PBMCs, obtained 4 to 6 days after vaccination. The receptors derive from a man aged 45 to 65 who received an inactivated influenza vaccine.

CDR3 region: CASSEQGIPYNEQFF. CDR3 nucleotides: TGCGCCAGCAGTGAACAGGGTATCCCCTACAATGAGCAGTTCTTC. The V gene is TRBV10-2, the J gene TRBJ2-1, with D tentatively TRBD1 (6 bases). The CDR3 has 15 residues. Germline CDR1 reads WSHSY; CDR2 reads SAAADI. Deletions cut 3 bases from V and 2 bases from J, with 11 bases between.

In its sample, this clonotype was seen many times. The chain combines TRBV12-3 or TRBV12-4 with TRBJ2-7, with TRBD1 matching 8 bases. Unmatched junction bases numbered 3, after V lost 5 bases and J lost 6 bases. The CDR3 sequence is 12 residues long. CDR3 nucleotide sequence: TGTGCCAGCAGTCACACAGGGGGCGAGCAGTACTTC. This codes for CASSHTGGEQYF.

The chain joins TRBV20-1 to TRBJ2-7; TRBD1 aligns across 10 bases. The CDR3 is 14 residues long. Trimming at V came to 4 bases and at J to 4 bases, leaving 7 bases not matched to a gene. CDR1 and CDR2 from the germline V gene are DFQATT and SNEGSKA (reference sequence). The CDR3 DNA is TGCAGTGCTACCAACCGGGACAGGGGATACGAGCAGTACTTC. Translating it yields CSATNRDRGYEQYF.

The table lists this clonotype with many counts. V gene TRBV6-1 combines with J gene TRBJ1-5, with D unclear. Germline values: CDR1 MNHNS, CDR2 SASEGT. The CDR3 consists of 14 residues. The germline V and J ends were trimmed by 6 bases and 4 bases, with 13 bases remaining between them. This CDR3 is CASSRAAPNQPQHF. The CDR3 DNA sequence: TGTGCCAGCAGCCGGGCCGCGCCGAATCAGCCCCAGCATTTT.

The rearrangement joins TRBV6-6 to TRBJ1-5; maybe TRBD1 (5 bases). V gave up 6 bases and J gave up 7 bases, with 13 bases separating them. The CDR3 spans 13 residues. Per germline, CDR1 MNHNY and CDR2 SVGAGI (reference sequence). The CDR3 nucleotides read TGTGCCAGCAGCTCCTGGGGGGGGCAGCCCCAGCATTTT. Residues: CASSSWGGQPQHF.

This clonotype was picked up a small number of times. The V call is TRBV10-2, the J call TRBJ2-5; possibly TRBD1 or TRBD2 for D (6 bases each). The V end was cut by 3 bases, the J end by 4 bases, with 12 bases between. CDR3 length: 14 amino acids. The germline gives CDR1 WSHSY, CDR2 SAAADI. CDR3 sequence: CASSEWGARETQYF. CDR3 coding DNA: TGCGCCAGCAGTGAATGGGGGGCGAGAGAGACCCAGTACTTC.

The chain joins TRBV6-5 to TRBJ2-7, with D possibly being TRBD2 (6 bases). V dropped 0 bases and J dropped 0 bases, with 9 bases sitting between them. This CDR3 spans 15 amino acids. Germline V gene data show CDR1 as MNHEY and CDR2 as SVGAGI. For the CDR3, the DNA is TGTGCCAGCAGTTACTCACGGCGGGACTCCTACGAGCAGTACTTC. Translated: CASSYSRRDSYEQYF.

This chain links TRBV12-3 or TRBV12-4 with TRBJ2-7, with 8 bases fitting TRBD2. This CDR3 is 14 amino acids long. With 6 bases clipped from V and 6 bases from J, the junction kept 10 bases outside the gene matches. CDR3 sequence reads: CASRPPGLVSEQYF. CDR3 bases: TGTGCCAGCAGGCCTCCGGGACTAGTATCCGAGCAGTACTTC.

This chain uses TRBV19 with TRBJ2-6; D perhaps matches TRBD1 (5 bases). Germline CDR1 is LNHDA and CDR2 is SQIVND (reference sequence). V was cut by 5 bases and J by 6 bases, with 14 bases left in between. The CDR3 extends over 15 amino acids. For the CDR3, the DNA is TGTGCCAGTAGTGTACAGGTAGCAGAGGCCAACGTCCTGACTTTC. The encoded protein is CASSVQVAEANVLTF.

This clonotype showed up many times. The chain employs TRBV4-2 and TRBJ2-1, with a tentative D call TRBD2 (7 bases). This CDR3 is built from 16 residues. V lost 1 base and J 3 bases, leaving 13 bases between the germline ends. Germline assignment: CDR1 LGHNA and CDR2 YNFKEQ. The CDR3 is CASSQGEGGYYNEQFF. The CDR3 DNA reads TGTGCCAGCAGCCAAGGGGAGGGGGGCTACTACAATGAGCAGTTCTTC.

The genes are TRBV4-3 and TRBJ2-7, with 8 bases aligning to TRBD1. This CDR3 comprises 15 residues. The junction had 5 bases not matched to a gene; V was cut back by 0 bases and J by 4 bases. Germline CDR1 reads LGHNA; CDR2 reads YSLEER. The CDR3, as DNA: TGCGCCAGCAGCCAAGAGGGGACAGGTCCTTACGAGCAGTACTTC. As protein: CASSQEGTGPYEQYF.

The chain recombines TRBV27 with TRBJ2-5; tentatively, D is TRBD1 (5 bases). CDR3 length equals 16 residues. Germline lookup yields CDR1 MNHEY and CDR2 SMNVEV (reference sequence). V lost 6 bases and J lost 5, with 22 bases in between. CDR3 nucleotide sequence: TGTGCCAGCAGCCCCGACAGCTGGGGTGTAGGTGAGACCCAGTACTTC. Protein: CASSPDSWGVGETQYF.

This clonotype was found many times. V is TRBV6-2 or TRBV6-3 and J is TRBJ2-7, with D perhaps TRBD1 (6 bases). Per germline, CDR1 MNHEY and CDR2 SVGEGT. V lost 2 bases and J lost 6, with 23 bases in between. This CDR3 comprises 17 residues. The CDR3 DNA follows: TGTGCCAGCAGTTACACCCCTGGACAGCTCCCCATCAGCGAGCAGTACTTC. Protein product: CASSYTPGQLPISEQYF.

This clonotype turned up a few times. CDR3 protein: CSARDQYNEQFF. The CDR3 nucleotides are TGCAGTGCTAGAGATCAGTACAATGAGCAGTTCTTC. V and J are TRBV20-1 and TRBJ2-1; D gene unclear. This CDR3 has 12 amino acids. Deletions cut 0 bases from V and 4 bases from J, with 4 bases between. Per the germline V gene, CDR1 is DFQATT and CDR2 is SNEGSKA (reference sequence).

This clonotype was detected only a few times. The genes are TRBV12-3 or TRBV12-4 and TRBJ2-7, with D perhaps matching TRBD1 (6 bases). V lost 3 bases, J lost 2 bases, and 11 bases lay in between. The CDR3 runs to 14 residues. The chain's CDR3 is CASSFGTPAYEQYF. The CDR3 nucleotides are TGTGCCAGCAGTTTTGGGACACCCGCCTACGAGCAGTACTTC.

There are a few counts of this clonotype. V and J are TRBV29-1 and TRBJ2-1; 11 nucleotides match TRBD2. Germline values: CDR1 SQVTM, CDR2 ANQGSEA. The junction had 8 bases not matched to a gene; V was cut back by 5 bases and J by 2 bases. This CDR3 has 16 amino acids. CDR3 DNA: TGCAGCGTTTGGGGGACTAGCGGATTTACCTACAATGAGCAGTTCTTC. This gives the protein CSVWGTSGFTYNEQFF.

This clonotype was seen at least ten times. This rearrangement joins TRBV7-8 to TRBJ2-1; tentatively, D is TRBD1 or TRBD2 (5 bases each). Germline CDR1 and CDR2: SGHVS and FQNEAQ. The CDR3 is made up of 14 amino acids. V was clipped by 6 bases and J by 6 bases, with 15 bases between them. CDR3 bases: TGTGCCAGCAGGGCGGCCGGGACCTTCAATGAGCAGTTCTTC. Translated: CASRAAGTFNEQFF.

The chain has TRBV2 and TRBJ2-2, with no clear D. Looked up from germline, CDR1 is SNHLY and CDR2 is FYNNEI. The germline V and J ends were trimmed by 1 base and 13 bases, with 16 bases remaining between them. The CDR3 length is 14 residues. The DNA of the CDR3 is TGTGCCAGCAGTGAAGGTTTTGTGGGTTGGATGCTGTTTTTT. It specifies CASSEGFVGWMLFF.

This chain connects TRBV9 to TRBJ2-2; no firm D call. With 3 bases removed from V and 1 base from J, the gap between germline ends came to 4 bases. CDR3 length: 13 residues. Germline assignment: CDR1 SGDLS and CDR2 YYNGEE. For the CDR3, the DNA is TGTGCCAGCAGCGCCGGGAACACCGGGGAGCTGTTTTTT. Translation gives CASSAGNTGELFF.

This clonotype came up a few times. J is TRBJ2-3 and V is TRBV7-6, with D perhaps matching TRBD1 or TRBD2 (6 bases each). V lost 1 base to trimming and J lost 2 bases, with 10 bases between them. There are 15 residues in the CDR3. Germline loops: CDR1 SGHVS, CDR2 FNYEAQ. In nucleotides, the CDR3 is TGTGCCAGCAGCTTAGGGTGGGGGGCCACAGATACGCAGTATTTT. Its translation is CASSLGWGATDTQYF.

The rearrangement links TRBV12-3 or TRBV12-4 to TRBJ1-1, with 8 positions matching TRBD1. The CDR3 sequence is 11 residues long. V lost 4 bases and J lost 11; bases outside the gene matches: 3. The CDR3 reads CASSSTGVAFF. The CDR3 DNA reads as TGTGCCAGCAGTTCGACAGGGGTGGCTTTCTTT.

This clonotype has more than one count but fewer than ten. The chain has TRBV27 and TRBJ2-7; D call uncertain. The CDR3 spans 11 residues. V was shortened by 5 bases and J by 3 bases, with 5 bases between the two germline ends. Germline CDR1 is MNHEY and CDR2 is SMNVEV (reference sequence). The CDR3 region is CASSNYYEQYF. The CDR3 DNA reads TGTGCCAGCAGTAACTACTACGAGCAGTACTTC.

J is TRBJ1-1 and V is TRBV5-4, with D perhaps TRBD1 (6 bases). From germline, CDR1 is SGHNT and CDR2 YYREEE (reference sequence). This CDR3 comprises 11 residues. The V end was cut by 5 bases, the J end by 7 bases, with 9 bases between. CDR3 region: CASRAGDEAFF. As DNA, the CDR3 is TGTGCCAGCAGGGCAGGGGATGAAGCTTTCTTT.